Below are 13 T cell receptor beta chains sequenced from a single sample in a study of blood T cell repertoires in COVID-19. Sequenced by immunoSEQ multiplex PCR; TCRdb stores in-frame clones only, minus some. This table has 150,000 to 200,000 clones, about 84% appearing once. Source material: peripheral blood. The source is a woman aged 25 to 39 with acute or convalescent COVID-19.

This clone was picked up one time. V and J are TRBV28 and TRBJ2-7; D gene unclear. Trimming cost V 6 bases and J 3 bases, with 15 bases left between them. CDR1 and CDR2 from the germline V gene are MDHEN and SYDVKM. This CDR3 is 14 amino acids long. In DNA form, the CDR3 reads TGTGCCAGCAGACGCCCGGCGACAAACTACGAGCAGTACTTC. It is translated as CASRRPATNYEQYF.

V usage is TRBV21-1 and J usage is TRBJ2-1; the table's D call TRBD2 went unverified against the DNA. TRBV21-1 is annotated as a pseudogene. CDR3 length equals 16 residues. The CDR3: CASSKGGRASTAEQFF. CDR3 bases: TGTGCCAGCAGCAAAGGTGGGCGGGCTAGCACGGCTGAGCAGTTCTTC.

The V gene is TRBV11-3, the J gene TRBJ2-1; tentative D call: TRBD2 (6 bases). The germline V gene encodes CDR1 SGHNT and CDR2 YENEEA. Trimming left V 4 bases short and J 13 bases short, with 14 bases between. The CDR3 contains 12 residues. This CDR3 reads CASSSSPGDQFF. The CDR3 DNA reads as TGTGCCAGCAGCTCCTCCCCGGGAGACCAGTTCTTC. Full variable domain (outside the CDR3, taken from reference TRBV11-3 and TRBJ2-1): EAGVVQSPRYKIIEKKQPVAFWCNPISGHNTLYWYLQNLGQGPELLIRYENEEAVDDSQLPKDRFSAERLKGVDSTLKIQPAELGDSAVYLCASSSSPGDQFFGPGTRLTVL.

This clone was seen only once. The chain is built from TRBV27 and TRBJ1-2; 8 bases line up with TRBD1. Germline assignment: CDR1 MNHEY and CDR2 SMNVEV (reference sequence). The CDR3 extends over 14 amino acids. The ends lost 2 bases at V and 4 bases at J; junction bases unmatched: 3. CDR3 sequence: CASSLAGTGYGYTF. The CDR3 coding sequence is TGTGCCAGCAGTTTAGCCGGGACAGGCTATGGCTACACCTTC.

This sequence joins TRBV7-3 and TRBJ2-7; tentative D call: TRBD1 (6 bases). Trimming left V 5 bases short and J 3 bases short, with 17 bases between. This CDR3 has 15 residues. Looked up from germline, CDR1 is SGHTA and CDR2 is FQGTGA. The CDR3 reads CASSQSPGQFYEQYF. CDR3 coding DNA: TGTGCCAGCAGCCAGAGCCCCGGACAGTTCTACGAGCAGTACTTC.

The genes are TRBV27 and TRBJ2-3, with TRBD1 matching over 12 bases. CDR1 and CDR2 from the germline V gene are MNHEY and SMNVEV (reference sequence). There are 16 residues in the CDR3. The V gene end was trimmed by 1 base and the J gene end by 5 bases; junction bases not matched to a gene: 4. CDR3 amino acids: CASSLYGTGGRDTQYF. CDR3 bases: TGTGCCAGCAGTTTATACGGGACAGGGGGCAGAGATACGCAGTATTTT.

V is TRBV4-3 and J is TRBJ1-2, with D unresolved. CDR1 is LGHNA, CDR2 YSLEER, per germline. This CDR3 is 14 amino acids long. V lost 0 bases to trimming and J lost 2 bases, with 7 bases between them. The CDR3 DNA reads TGCGCCAGCAGCCAAGATGGGCAGAACTATGGCTACACCTTC. This translates into CASSQDGQNYGYTF.

The gene calls are TRBV4-2 and TRBJ1-4, with a tentative D call TRBD1 (6 bases). V shed 3 bases and J shed 6 bases, with 17 bases lying between them. Germline values: CDR1 LGHNA, CDR2 YNFKEQ. This CDR3 spans 16 amino acids. The CDR3 reads CASSQDGTPLHEKLFF. The CDR3 DNA is TGTGCCAGCAGCCAGGACGGGACACCCCTCCATGAAAAACTGTTTTTT.

This clone was seen a few times. V is TRBV29-1 and J is TRBJ2-2; TRBD2 matches at 10 bases. The V and J ends lost 6 bases and 2 bases, in that order; junction bases with no gene match: 12. The CDR3 runs 17 residues. Germline CDR1 is SQVTM and CDR2 is ANQGSEA. CDR3 region: CSVHTITLAGNTGELFF. The DNA of the CDR3 is TGCAGCGTCCACACAATTACACTAGCGGGAAACACCGGGGAGCTGTTTTTT.

The chain couples TRBV4-3 to TRBJ2-7, with 8 nucleotides matching TRBD1. The CDR3 contains 15 residues. The V gene's germline CDR1 is LGHNA and CDR2 YSLEER. J was trimmed by 3 bases and V by 1 base; bases with no gene match: 5. In DNA form, the CDR3 reads TGCGCCAGCAGCCAAGCCGCTACAGGGGGCTACGAGCAGTACTTC. Protein product: CASSQAATGGYEQYF.

The rearrangement joins TRBV7-2 to TRBJ1-2; perhaps TRBD1 as D (6 bases). Deletions cut 3 bases from V and 5 bases from J, with 10 bases between. The V gene's germline CDR1 is SGHTA and CDR2 FQGNSA. The CDR3 has 13 residues. This chain's CDR3 is CASSFLQGYGYTF. The DNA for the CDR3 is TGTGCCAGCAGCTTCCTCCAGGGGTATGGCTACACCTTC.

The chain's CDR3 is CAWSKGAGTEAFF. For the CDR3, the DNA is TGTGCCTGGAGTAAGGGGGCAGGGACTGAAGCTTTCTTT. The chain joins TRBV30 to TRBJ1-1; 7 positions match TRBD1. Losses at the gene ends were 2 bases for V and 5 bases for J; bases not matched to a gene: 5. The CDR3 length is 13 residues. Germline lookup yields CDR1 GTSNPN and CDR2 SVGIG (reference sequence).

CDR3 DNA: TGTGCCAGCAGTTTCGCAGAGTTCGGGAATGAAAAACTGTTTTTT. The encoded protein is CASSFAEFGNEKLFF. This rearrangement joins TRBV28 to TRBJ1-4, with D unclear. Trimming stripped 3 bases from V and 5 bases from J, with 13 bases between. The CDR3 has 15 residues. The germline V gene encodes CDR1 MDHEN and CDR2 SYDVKM.